This is a list of T cell receptor beta chains from one sample in a study of blood T cell repertoires in COVID-19. Using immunoSEQ multiplex PCR, the repertoire was profiled, and TCRdb retains in-frame clones only, with some absent. The repertoire holds 150,000 to 200,000 clones, more than 65% seen once, with 11% in the top ten. Sequenced input: peripheral blood. Every receptor here comes from a man between 65 and 85 years old with active or convalescent COVID-19. The CDR3 runs from the conserved cysteine through the conserved F or W. The order of the fields is clone size, V gene, CDR3 length, D gene, J gene, CDR3 DNA, CDR3 protein. The D gene is left open where the match is weak. The size of a clone is reported for some rows only, either as once, few or many, or as a class for expanded clones.

NA	TRBV5-5	14	NA	TRBJ1-2	TGTGCCAGCAGCCCCGACAGTGGCGGCTATGGCTACACCTTC	CASSPDSGGYGYTF
NA	TRBV6-5	13	TRBD1	TRBJ2-1	TGTGCCAGCAGTTTGATCCGGGACAGGGTTGAGTTCTTC	CASSLIRDRVEFF
NA	TRBV29-1	13	NA	TRBJ1-1	TGCAGCGTTGCTGGGGGGATGAACACTGAAGCTTTCTTT	CSVAGGMNTEAFF
NA	TRBV20-1	14	NA	TRBJ2-3	TGCAGTGCTAGTTTAGGGAGCCTCACAGATACGCAGTATTTT	CSASLGSLTDTQYF
NA	TRBV11-2	15	TRBD1	TRBJ2-5	TGTGCCAGCAGCCTCTCCGGGACAGGGAGTGAGACCCAGTACTTC	CASSLSGTGSETQYF
NA	TRBV7-2	19	NA	TRBJ2-3	TGTGCCAGCAGCTTAAGGGGGCATAGCGGGGCAACTAGCACAGATACGCAGTATTTT	CASSLRGHSGATSTDTQYF
NA	TRBV15	19	TRBD1	TRBJ1-6	TGTGCCACCAGCAGAGGGAATCCGGGACAGCTTATAGCTAATTCACCCCTCCACTTT	CATSRGNPGQLIANSPLHF
once	TRBV6-2/TRBV6-3	13	TRBD1	TRBJ1-2	TGTGCCAGCAGTTTCCTAAGACAGGGCGGCCACACCTTC	CASSFLRQGGHTF
once	TRBV12-3/TRBV12-4	13	NA	TRBJ1-5	TGTGCCAGCAGTTTACCCTCTAATCAGCCCCAGCATTTT	CASSLPSNQPQHF
NA	TRBV5-1	18	TRBD2	TRBJ2-5	TGCGCCAGCAGCTTGTTTCTAGCGGGAGGAACCGCAGAAGAGACCCAGTACTTC	CASSLFLAGGTAEETQYF
NA	TRBV7-6	16	TRBD2	TRBJ2-2	TGTGCCAGCAGGTCACCGGGACTAGCGGGAGGCGGGGAGCTGTTTTTT	CASRSPGLAGGGELFF
few	TRBV5-1	14	NA	TRBJ2-7	TGCGCCAGCAGCGGAGGGGACCGACTGTACGAGCAGTACTTC	CASSGGDRLYEQYF
NA	TRBV7-2	14	TRBD2	TRBJ2-5	TGTGCCAGCAGCCCAGGACTAGCGGGAGTGACCCAGTACTTC	CASSPGLAGVTQYF
NA	TRBV5-1	16	NA	TRBJ1-1	TGCGCCAGCAGCTTTGGTCGGGTAGGAGAGAACACTGAAGCTTTCTTT	CASSFGRVGENTEAFF
NA	TRBV5-4	14	NA	TRBJ2-1	TGTGCCAGCAGCTCCCTGGGGGGAAAAGTTGAGCAGTTCTTC	CASSSLGGKVEQFF
NA	TRBV5-5	17	TRBD2	TRBJ2-1	TGTGCCAGCAGCCCTATTCTTACTAGCGGTCCAAGGGATGAGCAGTTCTTC	CASSPILTSGPRDEQFF
NA	TRBV23-1	15	NA	TRBJ1-4	TGCGCCAGCAGTCTCAGTAGGACAGTTAATGAAAAACTGTTTTTT	CASSLSRTVNEKLFF
NA	TRBV11-3	16	TRBD1	TRBJ1-1	TGTGCCAGCAGCTTAGGGACAGGCCCGGGGGACACTGAAGCTTTCTTT	CASSLGTGPGDTEAFF
NA	TRBV7-3	15	TRBD2	TRBJ2-1	TGTGCCAGCAGCTTACAGCGGGATCCCTACAATGAGCAGTTCTTC	CASSLQRDPYNEQFF
NA	TRBV11-2	16	NA	TRBJ2-3	TGTGCCAGCAGCCCTCGATTGCGGGGTGGGGCAGATACGCAGTATTTT	CASSPRLRGGADTQYF
NA	TRBV28	18	TRBD1	TRBJ1-2	TGTGCCAGCAGTTTAACTATCTCGCCGGGACAGGGTGACTATGGCTACACCTTC	CASSLTISPGQGDYGYTF
NA	TRBV6-5	14	TRBD2	TRBJ2-7	TGTGCCAGCAGTTACTCCGGGACTAGCTACGAGCAGTACTTC	CASSYSGTSYEQYF
NA	TRBV18	15	NA	TRBJ1-2	TGTGCCAGCTCACCCCCAGGTAGGGGGTTCTATGGCTACACCTTC	CASSPPGRGFYGYTF
NA	TRBV19	15	TRBD1	TRBJ1-6	TGTGCCAGTAAAGAGGGGGCGAATTATAATTCACCCCTCCACTTT	CASKEGANYNSPLHF
once	TRBV18	14	TRBD1	TRBJ1-3	TGTGCCAGCTCACCAACAGGGGGTGGAAACACCATATATTTT	CASSPTGGGNTIYF
NA	TRBV6-5	12	NA	TRBJ2-7	TGTGCCAGCAGTTACTCGAGCGGGTTGCAGTACTTC	CASSYSSGLQYF
NA	TRBV19	20	TRBD1	TRBJ1-4	TGTGCCAGTAGTATAGCCCCGACAGGGCCACGCGACGGCCCTAATGAAAAACTGTTTTTT	CASSIAPTGPRDGPNEKLFF
NA	TRBV5-1	15	NA	TRBJ1-1	TGCGCCAGCAGCCCGCGGACAGACCTAAACACTGAAGCTTTCTTT	CASSPRTDLNTEAFF
once	TRBV6-5	14	TRBD1	TRBJ1-2	TGTGCCAGCAGTCCCCGGACAGGGATTAGGGGCTACACCTTC	CASSPRTGIRGYTF
many	TRBV14	16	NA	TRBJ2-2	TGTGCCAGCAGCCAAGATTTGCCCAGAAACACCGGGGAGCTGTTTTTT	CASSQDLPRNTGELFF
once	TRBV15	12	NA	TRBJ2-5	TGTGCCACCAGCACAGGTACAAAGACCCAGTACTTC	CATSTGTKTQYF
NA	TRBV18	14	NA	TRBJ2-5	TGTGCCAGCTCACCACCGGCAGCGGTAGGGACCCAGTACTTC	CASSPPAAVGTQYF
NA	TRBV15	13	NA	TRBJ1-5	TGTGCCACCAGCAGAGGGGGGGTCCTTCCCCAGCATTTT	CATSRGGVLPQHF
once	TRBV18	16	TRBD1	TRBJ1-1	TGTGCCAGCTCACGCATAACAGGGGGCGCGAGGACTGAAGCTTTCTTT	CASSRITGGARTEAFF
NA	TRBV18	17	TRBD1	TRBJ1-5	TGTGCCAGCTCACCACAGGGACAGGGTGTGAGCAATCAGCCCCAGCATTTT	CASSPQGQGVSNQPQHF
NA	TRBV10-3	13	NA	TRBJ2-5	TGTGCCATCGCGGGGGCCCGGGGAGAGACCCAGTACTTC	CAIAGARGETQYF
NA	TRBV6-2/TRBV6-3	13	NA	TRBJ1-1	TGTGCCAGCAGTTCCCCACCGGGGACTGAAGCTTTCTTT	CASSSPPGTEAFF
NA	TRBV30	15	NA	TRBJ2-3	TGTGCCTGGAGTGTCAATATAGTGATCACAGATACGCAGTATTTT	CAWSVNIVITDTQYF
once	TRBV7-3	16	TRBD1	TRBJ2-7	TGTGCCAGCAGCCCCGAGGGACCGGGACAGAACTACGAGCAGTACTTC	CASSPEGPGQNYEQYF
NA	TRBV5-1	15	TRBD1	TRBJ2-2	TGCGCCAGCAGCTTAGACAGGGGAGACACCGGGGAGCTGTTTTTT	CASSLDRGDTGELFF
many	TRBV10-3	15	NA	TRBJ1-2	TGTGCCATCAGTTCCCAGGGCACCAAGAACTATGGCTACACCTTC	CAISSQGTKNYGYTF
NA	TRBV7-9	18	TRBD1	TRBJ1-5	TGTGCCAGCAGCCACGGACAGGGGGTAATCAATAGCAATCAGCCCCAGCATTTT	CASSHGQGVINSNQPQHF
NA	TRBV29-1	13	TRBD1	TRBJ2-7	TGCAGCGTAATCCAGGACAGGGCGGGCGAGCAGTACTTC	CSVIQDRAGEQYF
NA	TRBV3-1/TRBV3-2	18	TRBD1	TRBJ1-3	TGTGCCAGCAGCCAAGATGGGCAGGGGGAAAGCTCTGGAAACACCATATATTTT	CASSQDGQGESSGNTIYF
NA	TRBV7-9	15	NA	TRBJ1-3	TGTGCCAGCAGCTTAGGGCAGGCCTCTGGAAACACCATATATTTT	CASSLGQASGNTIYF
NA	TRBV28	16	TRBD1	TRBJ2-2	TGTGCCAGCAGTCAATCCGGGACAGGGGACACCGGGGAGCTGTTTTTT	CASSQSGTGDTGELFF
NA	TRBV12-3/TRBV12-4	13	NA	TRBJ1-1	TGTGCCAGCAGTTTTCTTATGAACACTGAAGCTTTCTTT	CASSFLMNTEAFF
NA	TRBV29-1	13	NA	TRBJ2-3	TGCAGCGTTGATGAGGGAGGCACAGATACGCAGTATTTT	CSVDEGGTDTQYF